This T cell receptor (beta chain) was documented in a study of cytomegalovirus exposure and HLA in healthy donors. The primer mix had 60 Vbeta and 13 Jbeta primers. This table comes from immunoSEQ multiplex PCR, and its TCRdb copy is limited to in-frame clones, with some not included. This repertoire shows 150,000 to 200,000 clones, approximately 82% found once; its top ten account for roughly 2%. V was shortened by 0 bases and J by 5 bases, with 8 bases between the two germline ends. CDR1 and CDR2 (germline): MNHNY, SVGAGI (reference sequence). The CDR3 runs 13 residues. The V gene is TRBV6-6, the J gene TRBJ2-7; no reliable D call. Sequencing was done on a sample of PBMCs. This TCR derives from a woman between 18 and 29 years old in good health and CMV-seropositive. The CDR3 here is CASSYSWSDEQYF. For the CDR3, the DNA is TGTGCCAGCAGTTACTCTTGGAGCGACGAGCAGTACTTC.